This T cell receptor (beta chain) was sequenced for a study of human T cells and chemical hapten exposure. Study-level points and caveats: Expanded TCRs grouped into significantly more large CDR3 similarity clusters than controls produced. Counts of TCRs above 1 in 1000 frequency stayed unchanged with DPC sensitization.

CDR3 length equals 14 residues. Germline-derived CDR1 and CDR2 are MNHEY and SVGEGT. Trimming removed 0 bases from V and 7 bases from J; junction bases left unmatched: 2. The library attached unique molecular identifiers to individual cDNA molecules. How the authors handled the data: The number of TCRs in each sample had a median of about 100,000 and spanned about 20,000 to 700,000. MiXCR, run by TCRdb on the RACE reads, gives a single entry per CDR3 protein. The V and J calls and clone size are TCRdb's, not the authors'. This table has about 110,000 distinct CDR3 sequences, roughly 9% appearing once. This clonotype was detected a few times. Its antigen is unidentified. The time point here: patch test 2, 6 weeks after DPC sensitization. The treatment denotes: therapeutic diphenylcyclopropenone sensitization with weekly scalp DPC.

The specimen comprised whole blood, sampled in connection with sensitization to the hapten diphenylcyclopropenone (DPC). The V and J genes are TRBV6-2 or TRBV6-3 and TRBJ2-4; 8 bases line up with TRBD2. The receptor was isolated from a woman aged 40 to 55 with alopecia areata. Some clones in this sample may be carry-over from other donors' samples. The CDR3 region is CASSYSGGGNIQYF. The CDR3 DNA reads as TGTGCCAGCAGTTACTCCGGCGGGGGGAACATTCAGTACTTC.